The 27 T cell receptor beta chains reported below all come from one sample, sequenced in a study of shared clonotypes between healthy human individuals. TCRdb's table, derived via immunoSEQ multiplex PCR, lists solely in-frame clones and lacks some. Of roughly 1.4 million clones in the sample, about 98.5% were seen once. Source material: naive CD4+ T cells sorted from blood. The subset: CD45RA+ positively selected. The receptors were gathered from a man between 25 and 39 years old in good health.

This clone appeared a single time. V and J are TRBV6-1 and TRBJ2-3, with 9 bases lining up with TRBD1. This CDR3 region has 15 residues. V was pared by 4 bases and J by 2 bases, with 4 bases of the junction left unmatched. The germline CDR1 and CDR2 sequences are MNHNS and SASEGT. The CDR3 loop reads CASSGWTGDTDTQYF. The CDR3 DNA follows: TGTGCCAGCAGTGGCTGGACAGGGGACACAGATACGCAGTATTTT.

The CDR3 reads CASSLGRGTTYNEQFF. CDR3 sequence (DNA): TGTGCCAGCAGCTTAGGCCGCGGGACCACCTACAATGAGCAGTTCTTC. V usage is TRBV11-2 and J usage is TRBJ2-1; TRBD2 might be the D (6 bases). Germline lookup yields CDR1 SGHAT and CDR2 FQNNGV. The CDR3 extends over 16 amino acids. V was shortened by 1 base and J by 2 bases, with 12 bases between the two germline ends.

The chain combines TRBV10-1 with TRBJ1-5, with 7 bases matching TRBD1. The CDR3 contains 15 residues. The germline CDR1 and CDR2 sequences are WNHNN and SYGVQD (reference sequence). Trimming at V came to 2 bases and at J to 5 bases, leaving 6 bases not matched to a gene. CDR3 bases: TGCGCCAGCAGTGAGAGGGGGCGCTGGCATCAGCCCCAGCATTTT. This encodes CASSERGRWHQPQHF.

The CDR3 sequence is CASSTRDRESETQYF. In nucleotides, the CDR3 is TGTGCCAGCAGCACCCGGGACAGGGAATCAGAGACCCAGTACTTC. This chain links TRBV9 with TRBJ2-5, with TRBD1 matching over 9 bases. This CDR3 is 15 amino acids long. Germline CDR1 is SGDLS and CDR2 is YYNGEE. V lost 4 bases and J lost 4; bases outside the gene matches: 8. The variable domain in full, completed from reference TRBV9 and TRBJ2-5, reads DSGVTQTPKHLITATGQRVTLRCSPRSGDLSVYWYQQSLDQGLQFLIQYYNGEERAKGNILERFSAQQFPDLHSELNLSSLELGDSALYFCASSTRDRESETQYFGPGTRLLVL.

The rearrangement links TRBV28 to TRBJ1-2; the match to TRBD1 covers 8 bases. The CDR3 sequence is 14 residues long. The V gene's germline CDR1 is MDHEN and CDR2 SYDVKM. Trimming removed 4 bases from V and 6 bases from J; junction bases left unmatched: 7. For the CDR3, the DNA is TGTGCCAGCAGTTCAGGACAGGGAGGGAATGGCTACACCTTC. Translating gives CASSSGQGGNGYTF.

V gene TRBV7-2 combines with J gene TRBJ2-1; a possible D gene is TRBD2 (6 bases). Germline CDR1 and CDR2: SGHTA and FQGNSA. CDR3 length equals 15 residues. Trimming removed 1 base at V and 5 bases at J, with 12 bases between. As DNA, the CDR3 is TGTGCCAGCAGCTTAGATGGCGCGGGAAACAATGAGCAGTTCTTC. Amino acids: CASSLDGAGNNEQFF.

This chain joins TRBV10-3 and TRBJ2-7; D possibly matches TRBD1 or TRBD2 (5 bases each). The germline V gene has CDR1 ENHRY and CDR2 SYGVKD. The CDR3 is made up of 13 amino acids. Trimming took off 2 bases at V and 9 bases at J, with 14 bases between the two ends. The CDR3 DNA follows: TGTGCCATCAGTGAGCGGGACCGCCAAAGGCAGTACTTC. Protein product: CAISERDRQRQYF.

This clone was observed a handful of times. The same CDR3 can be traced to other DNA sequences in this sample. This sequence joins TRBV7-2 and TRBJ2-3, with no clear D. V shed 1 base and J shed 4 bases, with 3 bases lying between them. The CDR3 loop spans 12 amino acids. CDR1 and CDR2 from the germline V gene are SGHTA and FQGNSA. This CDR3 is CASSLVPDTQYF. The CDR3 coding sequence is TGTGCCAGCAGCTTAGTCCCAGATACGCAGTATTTT.

The chain is built from TRBV5-4 and TRBJ1-2, with 10 nucleotides matching TRBD1. The V gene's germline CDR1 is SGHNT and CDR2 YYREEE (reference sequence). V lost 5 bases and J lost 3; bases outside the gene matches: 10. The CDR3 sequence is 16 residues long. CDR3 loop: CASRGTGATFHYGYTF. The CDR3 nucleotides are TGTGCCAGCAGAGGGACAGGGGCCACGTTTCACTATGGCTACACCTTC.

V and J are TRBV7-6 and TRBJ2-7, with 10 nucleotides matching TRBD1. J gave up 3 bases and V 1 base, and 3 bases lay outside the gene matches. There are 15 residues in the CDR3. The germline gives CDR1 SGHVS, CDR2 FNYEAQ. CDR3 sequence: CASSLGTGGNYEQYF. The CDR3, as DNA: TGTGCCAGCAGCTTAGGGACAGGGGGTAACTACGAGCAGTACTTC. The full variable domain, in which reference TRBV7-6 and TRBJ2-7 provide the parts outside the CDR3, is GAGVSQSPRYKVTKRGQDVALRCDPISGHVSLYWYRQALGQGPEFLTYFNYEAQQDKSGLPNDRFSAERPEGSISTLTIQRTEQRDSAMYRCASSLGTGGNYEQYFGPGTRLTVT.

As regards this clone: The same CDR3 arises from other DNA sequences in this sample as well. The chain uses TRBV5-1 and TRBJ2-7; 8 bases are shared with TRBD2. J was trimmed by 4 bases and V by 0 bases; bases with no gene match: 6. The germline CDR1 and CDR2 sequences are SGHRS and YFSETQ. The CDR3 runs to 15 residues. The CDR3 DNA reads as TGCGCCAGCAGCTTGGCAGCGGGAGTGTCATACGAGCAGTACTTC. Residues: CASSLAAGVSYEQYF. Combining the CDR3 with reference TRBV5-1 and TRBJ2-7 gives the whole variable domain KAGVTQTPRYLIKTRGQQVTLSCSPISGHRSVSWYQQTPGQGLQFLFEYFSETQRNKGNFPGRFSGRQFSNSRSEMNVSTLELGDSALYLCASSLAAGVSYEQYFGPGTRLTVT.

The CDR3 sequence is CASSLISGRFYNEQFF. DNA for the CDR3: TGTGCCAGCAGCTTAATTAGCGGGAGATTTTACAATGAGCAGTTCTTC. The chain employs TRBV7-9 and TRBJ2-1; 9 bases map to TRBD2. The CDR3 loop spans 16 amino acids. V lost 2 bases and J lost 4; bases outside the gene matches: 6. Germline V gene sequence: CDR1 SEHNR, CDR2 FQNEAQ (reference sequence).

This clone was observed a single time. The rearrangement links TRBV6-1 to TRBJ1-1; D is unclear. This CDR3 is 13 amino acids long. V was cut by 7 bases and J by 1 base, with 10 bases left in between. The germline V gene has CDR1 MNHNS and CDR2 SASEGT. The CDR3 here is CASKRARNTEAFF. The CDR3 nucleotides are TGTGCCAGCAAAAGGGCCAGGAACACTGAAGCTTTCTTT.

The V gene is TRBV28, the J gene TRBJ2-1; D perhaps matches TRBD2 (5 bases). The germline V gene has CDR1 MDHEN and CDR2 SYDVKM. The CDR3 extends over 12 amino acids. Trimming stripped 2 bases from V and 9 bases from J, with 8 bases between. The DNA of the CDR3 is TGTGCCAGCAGTTTAACTAGACTTGAGCAGTTCTTC. As protein: CASSLTRLEQFF. Drawing the rest from reference TRBV28 and TRBJ2-1, the complete variable domain is DVKVTQSSRYLVKRTGEKVFLECVQDMDHENMFWYRQDPGLGLRLIYFSYDVKMKEKGDIPEGYSVSREKKERFSLILESASTNQTSMYLCASSLTRLEQFFGPGTRLTVL.

The count of this clone is one. The rearrangement uses TRBV9 and TRBJ2-2; 12 bases align to TRBD2. CDR1 and CDR2 from the germline V gene are SGDLS and YYNGEE. The CDR3 covers 16 residues. V lost 4 bases and J lost 7; bases outside the gene matches: 8. The CDR3 nucleotides read TGTGCCAGCAGCCCGAGACTAGCGGGAGTCCACGGGGAGCTGTTTTTT. It is translated as CASSPRLAGVHGELFF. Complete variable domain (other parts from reference TRBV9 and TRBJ2-2): DSGVTQTPKHLITATGQRVTLRCSPRSGDLSVYWYQQSLDQGLQFLIQYYNGEERAKGNILERFSAQQFPDLHSELNLSSLELGDSALYFCASSPRLAGVHGELFFGEGSRLTVL.

The chain couples TRBV7-9 to TRBJ2-5; TRBD1 agrees at 7 bases. Trimming took 3 bases from V and 2 from J; bases not matched to a gene: 9. Germline CDR1 and CDR2: SEHNR and FQNEAQ (reference sequence). The CDR3 extends over 16 amino acids. In nucleotides, the CDR3 is TGTGCCAGCAGCTTCGGAGACCGGGACAGACAAGAGACCCAGTACTTC. This gives the protein CASSFGDRDRQETQYF.

The sample holds a few counts of this clone. V usage is TRBV18 and J usage is TRBJ1-3; D not resolved. Germline assignment: CDR1 KGHSH and CDR2 LQKENI. The CDR3 is 12 residues long. Trimming removed 1 base from V and 11 bases from J, with 9 bases in between. The CDR3 reads CASSPQGSSIYF. CDR3 nucleotides: TGTGCCAGCTCACCACAGGGTTCGTCCATATATTTT.

The chain joins TRBV7-2 to TRBJ2-1; 8 positions agree with TRBD2. Germline V gene sequence: CDR1 SGHTA, CDR2 FQGNSA. This CDR3 region has 16 residues. V lost 3 bases, J lost 6 bases, and 10 bases stayed unmatched. The CDR3 protein is CASSFRAGDAPNEQFF. The CDR3 DNA reads as TGTGCCAGCAGCTTTAGAGCGGGAGATGCTCCCAATGAGCAGTTCTTC.

The chain joins TRBV7-2 to TRBJ2-2; TRBD2 agrees at 9 bases. The V gene end was trimmed by 3 bases and the J gene end by 3 bases; junction bases not matched to a gene: 5. Germline CDR1 is SGHTA and CDR2 is FQGNSA. The CDR3 is made up of 16 amino acids. The CDR3 nucleotides read TGTGCCAGCAGCTTCACCTTAGCGGGAGACACCGGGGAGCTGTTTTTT. Amino acid sequence: CASSFTLAGDTGELFF.

The rearrangement uses TRBV19 and TRBJ2-2; 7 bases match TRBD2. Germline values: CDR1 LNHDA, CDR2 SQIVND (reference sequence). The CDR3 totals 16 residues. V trimming: 3 bases; J trimming: 5 bases; junction bases outside the gene matches: 9. CDR3 DNA: TGTGCCAGTAGTATTCCTAGCGGAGGTTGGACCGGGGAGCTGTTTTTT. It codes for CASSIPSGGWTGELFF. Complete variable domain (other parts from reference TRBV19 and TRBJ2-2): DGGITQSPKYLFRKEGQNVTLSCEQNLNHDAMYWYRQDPGQGLRLIYYSQIVNDFQKGDIAEGYSVSREKKESFPLTVTSAQKNPTAFYLCASSIPSGGWTGELFFGEGSRLTVL.

This clone was counted once. Other DNA sequences in this sample translate to the same CDR3. This chain joins TRBV5-4 and TRBJ2-5; D unclear. The CDR3 has 13 residues. CDR1 SGHNT and CDR2 YYREEE come from the germline V gene (reference sequence). V dropped 2 bases and J dropped 2 bases, with 7 bases sitting between them. CDR3 coding DNA: TGTGCCAGCAGCTTAGGGCAGCAAGAGACCCAGTACTTC. It specifies CASSLGQQETQYF.

The count of this clone is one. The chain links TRBV2 to TRBJ2-5, with D perhaps TRBD2 (6 bases). Trimming stripped 7 bases from V and 0 bases from J, with 12 bases between. The length of the CDR3 is 14 residues. Germline loops: CDR1 SNHLY, CDR2 FYNNEI. Here the CDR3 DNA reads TGTGCCAGCAAGCCGGGGGTAAACCAAGAGACCCAGTACTTC. Translating it yields CASKPGVNQETQYF. The variable domain in full, with the rest retrieved from reference TRBV2 and TRBJ2-5, is EPEVTQTPSHQVTQMGQEVILRCVPISNHLYFYWYRQILGQKVEFLVSFYNNEISEKSEIFDDQFSVERPDGSNFTLKIRSTKLEDSAMYFCASKPGVNQETQYFGPGTRLLVL.

The chain has TRBV14 and TRBJ2-7; the match to TRBD2 covers 7 bases. The CDR3 is 12 amino acids. With 4 bases clipped from V and 9 bases from J, the junction kept 6 bases outside the gene matches. Germline V gives CDR1 SGHDN, CDR2 FVKESK. The CDR3: CASSRGRGRQYF. The CDR3 nucleotides read TGTGCCAGCAGCCGTGGGAGGGGCCGGCAGTACTTC.

The V call is TRBV5-1, the J call TRBJ2-7; 7 nucleotides match TRBD2. The trim removed 6 bases at V and 7 bases at J, leaving 16 bases unmatched. CDR1 is SGHRS and CDR2 is YFSETQ in the germline V gene. This CDR3 has 15 amino acids. CDR3 sequence (DNA): TGCGCCAGCACCTCACGGCCAGCGGGAATAGAAGAGCAGTACTTC. It translates to CASTSRPAGIEEQYF. Filled out from reference TRBV5-1 and TRBJ2-7, the complete variable domain reads KAGVTQTPRYLIKTRGQQVTLSCSPISGHRSVSWYQQTPGQGLQFLFEYFSETQRNKGNFPGRFSGRQFSNSRSEMNVSTLELGDSALYLCASTSRPAGIEEQYFGPGTRLTVT.

The J gene is TRBJ2-2, the V gene TRBV7-9, with D possibly being TRBD1 or TRBD2 (5 bases each). V was cut by 5 bases and J by 8 bases, with 12 bases left in between. The germline V gene has CDR1 SEHNR and CDR2 FQNEAQ (reference sequence). The CDR3 sequence is 13 residues long. Here the CDR3 DNA reads TGTGCCAGCAGCCGGGACCTCGGTGGGGAGCTGTTTTTT. Amino acid sequence: CASSRDLGGELFF.

This sequence joins TRBV18 and TRBJ2-5; D might be TRBD2 (6 bases). Looked up from germline, CDR1 is KGHSH and CDR2 is LQKENI. The CDR3 is 15 residues long. V gave up 0 bases and J gave up 4 bases, with 12 bases separating them. CDR3 bases: TGTGCCAGCTCACCACCGTCGGGAGCGGGAGAGACCCAGTACTTC. This translates into CASSPPSGAGETQYF.

The gene calls are TRBV4-1 and TRBJ2-1, with 8 bases lining up with TRBD2. V lost 1 base, J lost 4 bases, and 6 bases stayed unmatched. Per the germline V gene, CDR1 is MGHRA and CDR2 is YSYEKL. The CDR3 sequence is 16 residues long. This CDR3 is CASSQVGGRIYNEQFF. In DNA, the CDR3 is TGCGCCAGCAGCCAAGTTGGCGGGAGGATATACAATGAGCAGTTCTTC.